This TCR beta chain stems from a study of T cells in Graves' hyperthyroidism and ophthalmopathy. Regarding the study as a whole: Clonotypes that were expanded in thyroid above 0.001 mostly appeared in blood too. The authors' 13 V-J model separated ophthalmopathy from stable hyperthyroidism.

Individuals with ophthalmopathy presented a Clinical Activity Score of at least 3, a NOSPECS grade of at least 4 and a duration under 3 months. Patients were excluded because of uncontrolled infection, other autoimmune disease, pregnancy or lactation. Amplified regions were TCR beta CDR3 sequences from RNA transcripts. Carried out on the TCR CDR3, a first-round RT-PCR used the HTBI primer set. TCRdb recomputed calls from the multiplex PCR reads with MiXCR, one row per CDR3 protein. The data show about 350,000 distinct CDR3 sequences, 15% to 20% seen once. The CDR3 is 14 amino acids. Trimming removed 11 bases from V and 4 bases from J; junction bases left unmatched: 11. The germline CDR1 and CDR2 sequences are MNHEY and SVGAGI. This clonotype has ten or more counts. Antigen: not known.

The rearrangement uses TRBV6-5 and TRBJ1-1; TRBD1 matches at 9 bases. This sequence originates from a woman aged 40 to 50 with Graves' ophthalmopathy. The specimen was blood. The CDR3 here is CACTGGRGGTEAFF. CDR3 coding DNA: TGTGCCTGCACAGGGGGCCGGGGCGGCACTGAAGCTTTCTTT.